This TCR beta chain appears in the sequencing data of a study of radiotherapy plus CTLA-4 blockade in lung cancer. For the study at large: Disease control was seen in 30% to 35% of patients, objective responses in roughly 19%.

TCRdb's table, derived via immunoSEQ multiplex PCR, lists solely in-frame clones and lacks some. The sample includes 80,000 to 95,000 clones, around 80% of them seen just once. With 8 bases removed from V and 5 bases from J, the gap between germline ends came to 8 bases. This CDR3 is built from 10 residues. Germline CDR1 reads DFQATT; CDR2 reads SNEGSKA (reference sequence). The sample consisted of peripheral blood, taken from a patient treated with radiotherapy plus ipilimumab. The receptor comes from a human donor with non-small cell lung cancer that progressed on radiotherapy plus ipilimumab. This sequence joins TRBV20-1 and TRBJ2-3; D call uncertain. The CDR3 region is CSYKGDTQYF. In DNA form, the CDR3 reads TGCAGTTACAAGGGAGATACGCAGTATTTT.